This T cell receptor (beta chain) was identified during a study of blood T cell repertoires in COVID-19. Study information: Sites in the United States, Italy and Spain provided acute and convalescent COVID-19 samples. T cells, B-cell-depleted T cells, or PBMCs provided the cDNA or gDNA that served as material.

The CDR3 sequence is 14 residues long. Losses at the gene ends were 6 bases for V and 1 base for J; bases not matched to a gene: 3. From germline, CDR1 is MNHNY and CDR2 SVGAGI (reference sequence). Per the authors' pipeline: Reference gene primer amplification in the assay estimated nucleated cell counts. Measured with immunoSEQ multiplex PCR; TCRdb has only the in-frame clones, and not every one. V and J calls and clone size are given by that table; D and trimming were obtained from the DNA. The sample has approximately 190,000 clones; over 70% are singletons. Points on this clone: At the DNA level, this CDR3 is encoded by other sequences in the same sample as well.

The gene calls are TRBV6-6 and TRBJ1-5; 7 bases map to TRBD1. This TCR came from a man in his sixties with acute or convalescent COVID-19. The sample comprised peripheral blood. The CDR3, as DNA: TGTGCCAGCAGCCCACAGGGGAGCAATCAGCCCCAGCATTTT. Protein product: CASSPQGSNQPQHF.